The present TCR beta chain was sequenced within a study of blood T cell repertoires in COVID-19. Study overall: Samples representing acute and convalescent COVID-19 were sourced from the United States, Italy and Spain. PBMCs, B-cell-depleted T cells, or T cells were the source of the cDNA or gDNA that made up the material.

This CDR3 comprises 14 residues. The V segment lost 0 bases and the J segment 5 bases; nucleotides outside the gene matches: 2. CDR1 and CDR2 (germline): MNHEY, SMNVEV (reference sequence). Original methodology: How many nucleated cells were present was estimated from reference gene primer amplification. TCRdb's copy holds only in-frame clones and misses some; the assay was immunoSEQ multiplex PCR. Clone size and the V and J calls come from that table; the DNA yielded D and trimming. The sample holds about 130,000 clones, more than 75% seen once. The sequence was obtained from a man between 70 and 80 years old with active COVID-19. The V gene is TRBV27, the J gene TRBJ2-7; 9 nucleotides line up with TRBD2. Material: peripheral blood. CDR3 sequence: CASSLSSGSDEQYF. DNA for the CDR3: TGTGCCAGCAGTTTATCTAGCGGGAGTGACGAGCAGTACTTC.